This entry lists 12 T cell receptor beta chains sequenced from one sample in a study of beta chain features in type 1 diabetes. These receptors have no identified antigens. Reverse transcribing all isolated RNA meant expressed TCRB transcripts were sequenced. Here immunoSEQ multiplex PCR was the method, and the copy in TCRdb shows in-frame clones only, minus some. The table lists roughly 14,000 clones, over 55% of them singletons. Study-wide results and limits: The study found moderately but significantly shorter TCRB CDR3s in all four CD4+ subsets of Type 1 diabetes patients.

Sample: Tregs from blood. The receptors shown here come from a man aged 25-45 years with type 1 diabetes.

CDR3 loop: CASSEGSSGRARDTQYF. For the CDR3, the DNA is TGTGCCAGCAGTGAAGGGAGTAGCGGGAGGGCCAGGGATACGCAGTATTTT. This chain joins TRBV6-1 and TRBJ2-3; 11 bases map to TRBD2. The CDR3 is made up of 17 amino acids. Germline trimming cut 1 base from V and 6 bases from J; bases unmatched to any gene: 9. Germline CDR1 reads MNHNS; CDR2 reads SASEGT.

The rearrangement links TRBV2 to TRBJ1-1; TRBD1 agrees at 9 bases. Germline V gene data show CDR1 as SNHLY and CDR2 as FYNNEI. This CDR3 has 14 amino acids. Trimming cost V 6 bases and J 1 base; bases outside gene matches: 3. CDR3 loop: CASSGGQGNTEAFF. The CDR3 DNA sequence: TGTGCCAGCAGCGGGGGACAGGGGAACACTGAAGCTTTCTTT.

This chain connects TRBV10-3 to TRBJ1-2; 11 positions match TRBD1. Trimming cost V 8 bases and J 6 bases; bases outside gene matches: 5. CDR3 length: 13 amino acids. Germline V lookup: CDR1 ENHRY, CDR2 SYGVKD. CDR3 in amino acids: CAIGQGAVDGYTF. The CDR3 DNA follows: TGTGCCATCGGACAGGGGGCGGTCGATGGCTACACCTTC.

The chain has TRBV4-1 and TRBJ1-5; 10 nucleotides align to TRBD1. This CDR3 spans 15 amino acids. V shed 4 bases and J 4 bases; nucleotides not matched to a gene: 4. Looked up from germline, CDR1 is MGHRA and CDR2 is YSYEKL. CDR3 bases: TGCGCCAGCAGCCTAGGGACAGGGGATAATCAGCCCCAGCATTTT. It yields the protein CASSLGTGDNQPQHF.

The chain links TRBV7-2 to TRBJ1-5; 9 bases map to TRBD1. This CDR3 has 13 residues. V was clipped by 5 bases and J by 11 bases; unmatched bases: 7. Germline CDR1 and CDR2: SGHTA and FQGNSA. The CDR3 DNA is TGTGCCAGCAGCCCAGGGACAGGGAGAACCCAGCATTTT. Its protein product is CASSPGTGRTQHF.

This clone was counted once. This chain joins TRBV7-9 and TRBJ2-7, with 9 bases aligning to TRBD2. Germline loops: CDR1 SEHNR, CDR2 FQNEAQ (reference sequence). Trimming at V came to 5 bases and at J to 1 base, leaving 6 bases not matched to a gene. The CDR3 is 15 amino acids. Here the CDR3 reads CASSPAGGGSYEQYF. The CDR3 DNA is TGTGCCAGCAGCCCGGCGGGGGGGGGTTCCTACGAGCAGTACTTC.

The V and J genes are TRBV18 and TRBJ2-2; TRBD1 matches 9 bases. Per the germline V gene, CDR1 is KGHSH and CDR2 is LQKENI. V lost 3 bases to trimming and J lost 6 bases; unmatched junction nucleotides: 5. The CDR3 consists of 15 residues. In nucleotides, the CDR3 is TGTGCCAGCTCACCTGACAGGGGGAGTTCCGGGGAGCTGTTTTTT. Translated: CASSPDRGSSGELFF.

The chain employs TRBV21-1 and TRBJ2-5; the D call of TRBD1 is as the table states it, not checked on the DNA. TRBV21-1 constitutes a pseudogene. The CDR3 loop spans 15 amino acids. Here the CDR3 reads CASSKAGPSQETQYF. The DNA for the CDR3 is TGTGCCAGCAGCAAAGCGGGGCCATCTCAGGAGACCCAGTACTTC.

This clone was observed a single time. This sequence joins TRBV6-6 and TRBJ2-3; 8 positions agree with TRBD2. There are 15 residues in the CDR3. The trim removed 6 bases at V and 1 base at J, leaving 6 bases unmatched. Germline values: CDR1 MNHNY, CDR2 SVGAGI (reference sequence). The CDR3 spells CASSGGARGTDTQYF. The CDR3 DNA reads TGTGCCAGCAGCGGGGGGGCCCGGGGCACAGATACGCAGTATTTT.

This clone was observed a few times. This chain uses TRBV18 with TRBJ1-3; TRBD1 aligns across 7 bases. This CDR3 has 18 residues. V was pared by 2 bases and J by 3 bases, with 13 bases of the junction left unmatched. CDR1 is KGHSH and CDR2 is LQKENI in the germline V gene. DNA of the CDR3: TGTGCCAGCTCACCAAGCTTTTTGGCAGGGGGACATGGAAACACCATATATTTT. Protein product: CASSPSFLAGGHGNTIYF.

The CDR3 protein is CASSWGDRVASGNQPQHF. CDR3 nucleotides: TGTGCCAGCAGCTGGGGGGACAGGGTAGCCTCGGGCAATCAGCCCCAGCATTTT. The rearrangement joins TRBV28 to TRBJ1-5; TRBD1 aligns across 9 bases. The CDR3 runs to 18 residues. Per germline, CDR1 MDHEN and CDR2 SYDVKM. The V segment lost 6 bases and the J segment 2 bases; nucleotides outside the gene matches: 14.

The chain uses TRBV6-5 and TRBJ1-5, with 8 positions matching TRBD1. Unmatched junction bases numbered 8, after V lost 4 bases and J lost 3 bases. Germline V lookup: CDR1 MNHEY, CDR2 SVGAGI. This CDR3 contains 16 residues. The CDR3 bases are TGTGCCAGCAGTTCCCGGACAGGGAGAGACAATCAGCCCCAGCATTTT. This encodes CASSSRTGRDNQPQHF.